Below are 6 T cell receptor beta chains sequenced from a single sample in a study of glioma-infiltrating T cells. Using RNA template, CDR3s of TCR alpha and beta were amplified with iRepertoire arm-PCR. TCRdb analysed the multiplex PCR reads with MiXCR anew, one entry per CDR3 protein. The sample consists of around 390,000 distinct CDR3 sequences, roughly two fifths of them appearing once. Material for sequencing was glioma tissue, nonneoplastic brain tissue, or PBMCs (not recorded which). These receptors were collected from a human donor with low-grade glioma or glioblastoma, undergoing nonglioma brain surgery, or in good health (not recorded which).

V and J are TRBV7-9 and TRBJ1-2; unclear D gene. CDR1 SEHNR and CDR2 FQNEAQ come from the germline V gene (reference sequence). The CDR3 sequence is 14 residues long. Trimming removed 4 bases at V and 5 bases at J, with 14 bases between. The CDR3 loop is CASSSGVRKYGYTF. The CDR3 coding sequence is TGTGCCAGCAGCTCCGGGGTACGGAAATATGGCTACACCTTC.

The chain links TRBV7-2 to TRBJ2-7; TRBD2 aligns across 14 bases. Losses at the gene ends were 5 bases for V and 6 bases for J; bases not matched to a gene: 9. Looked up from germline, CDR1 is SGHTA and CDR2 is FQGNSA. The CDR3 is 16 amino acids. The CDR3, as DNA: TGTGCCAGCAGCCTTAGACTAGCGGGAGGGCCGCGCGAGCAGTACTTC. Translation: CASSLRLAGGPREQYF.

The genes are TRBV4-1 and TRBJ2-7; no clear D. From germline, CDR1 is MGHRA and CDR2 YSYEKL. V was shortened by 0 bases and J by 1 base, with 13 bases between the two germline ends. The CDR3 covers 16 residues. In nucleotides, the CDR3 is TGCGCCAGCAGCCAAGAGGGAATCTTCCTATCCTACGAGCAGTACTTC. Translating gives CASSQEGIFLSYEQYF.

This clonotype was recorded a few times. The DNA for the CDR3 is TGTGCCAGCAGTCTCGTGGAGGCCCGCAGCACTGAAGCTTTCTTT. Residues: CASSLVEARSTEAFF. J is TRBJ1-1 and V is TRBV28, with D hard to call. V gave up 5 bases and J gave up 4 bases, with 17 bases separating them. CDR1 is MDHEN, CDR2 SYDVKM, per germline. The length of the CDR3 is 15 residues.

The genes are TRBV7-9 and TRBJ1-2, with no clear D. This CDR3 is built from 12 residues. Germline CDR1 is SEHNR and CDR2 is FQNEAQ (reference sequence). With 1 base removed from V and 7 bases from J, the gap between germline ends came to 7 bases. CDR3 DNA: TGTGCCAGCAGCTTAGGCAGACTTGGCTACACCTTC. Its protein product is CASSLGRLGYTF. Looking up the rest from reference TRBV7-9 and TRBJ1-2 gives the full variable domain: DTGVSQNPRHKITKRGQNVTFRCDPISEHNRLYWYRQTLGQGPEFLTYFQNEAQLEKSRLLSDRFSAERPKGSFSTLEIQRTEQGDSAMYLCASSLGRLGYTFGSGTRLTVV.

A word on this clonotype: A much bigger clone sits one base away, suggesting this may be a read error. The gene calls are TRBV6-6 and TRBJ2-1; maybe TRBD2 (6 bases). CDR3 length equals 16 residues. Germline CDR1 is MNHNY and CDR2 is SVGAGI (reference sequence). Trimming cost V 0 bases and J 6 bases, with 15 bases left between them. DNA of the CDR3: TGTGCCAGCAGTTACTCCTGGGGTAGCGGAAGCAATGAGCAGTTCTTC. This encodes CASSYSWGSGSNEQFF.